This record looks at one T cell receptor (beta chain) sequence and its context. Using immunoSEQ multiplex PCR, the repertoire was profiled, and TCRdb retains in-frame clones only, with some absent. The sample holds about 130,000 clones, roughly 90% seen once. These data originate in a study of radiation and T cells in renal cell carcinoma. Time point here: baseline pretreatment blood. Treatment in this sample: 15 Gy SBRT to primary tumor, nephrectomy 4 weeks later. Germline V CDR1 and CDR2: MDHEN, SYDVKM. The length of the CDR3 is 17 residues. V was pared by 2 bases and J by 6 bases, with 14 bases of the junction left unmatched.

The chain carries TRBV28 and TRBJ2-7, with 9 positions matching TRBD1. This specimen consisted of blood, obtained from a patient whose treatment included radiotherapy and nephrectomy. The receptor was derived from a woman in her fifties or sixties with renal cell carcinoma. This chain's CDR3 is CASSLKVFRTGVGEQYF. DNA of the CDR3: TGTGCCAGCAGTTTAAAGGTGTTCAGGACAGGGGTCGGCGAGCAGTACTTC. Using reference TRBV28 and TRBJ2-7 for the parts outside the CDR3, the full variable domain is DVKVTQSSRYLVKRTGEKVFLECVQDMDHENMFWYRQDPGLGLRLIYFSYDVKMKEKGDIPEGYSVSREKKERFSLILESASTNQTSMYLCASSLKVFRTGVGEQYFGPGTRLTVT.